This T cell receptor (beta chain) was profiled in a study of human T cells and chemical hapten exposure. General study points: There were significantly more large CDR3 similarity clusters among expanded TCRs than among controls.

The time point denotes: pre-sensitization, week 0. Treatment given: therapeutic diphenylcyclopropenone sensitization with weekly scalp DPC. The CDR3 runs 17 residues. Between the trimmed V and J ends, which lost 8 bases and 0 bases, there was a span of 17 bases. The germline V gene has CDR1 LGHDT and CDR2 YNNKEL (reference sequence). Individual cDNA molecules (in the library) carried attached unique molecular identifiers. TCRdb fed the RACE reads into MiXCR, producing one record per CDR3 protein. The repertoire holds about 68,000 distinct CDR3 sequences, with 9.5% to 12% as singletons. In this sample, this clonotype turned up many times. Its target is unknown.

V is TRBV3-1 and J is TRBJ2-6, with D possibly matching TRBD2 (7 bases). The clonotype originates from a woman aged 45-60 years with alopecia areata. Some clones in this sample may be carry-over from other donors' samples. The starting material was whole blood, obtained in connection with sensitization to the hapten diphenylcyclopropenone (DPC). The chain's CDR3 is CASSRGSGLSGANVLTF. The CDR3 bases are TGTGCCAGCTCCAGGGGTAGCGGGCTCTCTGGGGCCAACGTCCTGACTTTC.